The T cell receptor beta chain described here comes from a study of control samples from healthy donors and cancer patients. In regard to this clone: The same CDR3 is also encoded by other DNA sequences in this sample.

Repertoires were generated with immunoSEQ multiplex PCR, while TCRdb's copy carries only in-frame clones and drops some. Of about 230,000 clones detected, about 80% appear once; the ten largest clones hold roughly 14%. This CDR3 comprises 13 residues. Between the trimmed V and J ends, which lost 0 bases and 5 bases, there was a span of 5 bases. V gene TRBV12-3 or TRBV12-4 combines with J gene TRBJ1-5, with no clear D. The sequencing input was PBMCs. The receptor was isolated from a woman in her sixties with lung cancer. CDR3 DNA sequence: TGTGCCAGCAGTTTAGCGCGGGATCAGCCCCAGCATTTT. It translates to CASSLARDQPQHF.